The 30 T cell receptor beta chains presented below share a single source sample, sequenced in a study of OX40 agonist ivuxolimab in advanced cancers. Method: immunoSEQ multiplex PCR; TCRdb's copy keeps in-frame clones and lacks some. The sample holds approximately 84,000 clones, 94% seen once. The input for sequencing was CD4+ or CD8+ T cells sorted from blood, taken in a trial of the OX40 agonist ivuxolimab. The source of these receptors is an adult with an advanced solid tumor such as melanoma, head and neck, liver or kidney cancer.

This clone was counted a single time. The V gene is TRBV7-3, the J gene TRBJ1-1, with TRBD1 matching over 7 bases. The V segment lost 0 bases and the J segment 0 bases; nucleotides outside the gene matches: 7. Germline loops: CDR1 SGHTA, CDR2 FQGTGA. The CDR3 contains 17 residues. The CDR3 here is CASSLTSEGGLNTEAFF. CDR3 DNA sequence: TGTGCCAGCAGCTTAACTTCGGAAGGGGGCTTGAACACTGAAGCTTTCTTT.

With regard to this clone: The same CDR3 also results from other DNA sequences found in this sample. In DNA, the CDR3 is TGTGCCAGCAGTTTAGGGGGGGCCTACAATGAGCAGTTCTTC. Translating it yields CASSLGGAYNEQFF. The chain employs TRBV27 and TRBJ2-1; 7 positions match TRBD2. The V gene end was trimmed by 2 bases and the J gene end by 2 bases; junction bases not matched to a gene: 0. Germline V gives CDR1 MNHEY, CDR2 SMNVEV (reference sequence). The CDR3 extends over 14 amino acids.

V and J are TRBV2 and TRBJ2-1, with 8 nucleotides matching TRBD2. The CDR3 has 15 residues. V was clipped by 6 bases and J by 1 base; unmatched bases: 5. Germline-derived CDR1 and CDR2 are SNHLY and FYNNEI. CDR3 protein: CASSPTSGSYNEQFF. CDR3 sequence (DNA): TGTGCCAGCAGCCCCACTAGCGGATCCTACAATGAGCAGTTCTTC.

V is TRBV30 and J is TRBJ2-5; D call uncertain. V lost 4 bases to trimming and J lost 3 bases, with 6 bases between them. The length of the CDR3 is 11 residues. Per germline, CDR1 GTSNPN and CDR2 SVGIG (reference sequence). CDR3 sequence (DNA): TGTGCCTGGAAACGTGAAGAGACCCAGTACTTC. Protein product: CAWKREETQYF.

CDR3 in amino acids: CASSQGGEGAFF. CDR3 nucleotide sequence: TGCGCCAGCAGCCAAGGAGGCGAGGGTGCTTTCTTT. This chain joins TRBV4-1 and TRBJ1-1; no clear D. Deletions cut 1 base from V and 11 bases from J, with 11 bases between. Per the germline V gene, CDR1 is MGHRA and CDR2 is YSYEKL. The length of the CDR3 is 12 residues.

The chain has TRBV7-6 and TRBJ2-7; TRBD2 matches 9 bases. Losses at the gene ends were 5 bases for V and 4 bases for J; bases not matched to a gene: 12. Germline CDR1 reads SGHVS; CDR2 reads FNYEAQ. The CDR3 is 16 amino acids. The CDR3 here is CASSPHLREGQYEQYF. In DNA form, the CDR3 reads TGTGCCAGCAGCCCCCATTTGCGGGAGGGCCAATACGAGCAGTACTTC.

This rearrangement joins TRBV4-3 to TRBJ2-7; 8 bases are shared with TRBD2. There are 15 residues in the CDR3. Germline trimming cut 1 base from V and 0 bases from J; bases unmatched to any gene: 2. CDR1 and CDR2 from the germline V gene are LGHNA and YSLEER. The CDR3 DNA reads as TGCGCCAGCAGCCAAGCGGGGGGGATCTCCTACGAGCAGTACTTC. Protein: CASSQAGGISYEQYF.

This chain connects TRBV9 to TRBJ2-1, with 7 bases lining up with TRBD2. The germline CDR1 and CDR2 sequences are SGDLS and YYNGEE. CDR3 length: 15 residues. The V segment lost 0 bases and the J segment 8 bases; nucleotides outside the gene matches: 8. This chain's CDR3 is CASSVVGGGRDEQFF. DNA for the CDR3: TGTGCCAGCAGCGTAGTTGGGGGTGGGAGGGATGAGCAGTTCTTC.

The V gene is TRBV15, the J gene TRBJ2-5; D unresolved. Between the trimmed V and J ends, which lost 2 bases and 5 bases, there was a span of 12 bases. The germline V gene has CDR1 LNHNV and CDR2 YYDKDF (reference sequence). There are 14 residues in the CDR3. DNA for the CDR3: TGTGCCACCAGCAGATCCCTCCGGCCGGAGACCCAGTACTTC. It specifies CATSRSLRPETQYF. The full variable domain, in which reference TRBV15 and TRBJ2-5 provide the parts outside the CDR3, is DAMVIQNPRYQVTQFGKPVTLSCSQTLNHNVMYWYQQKSSQAPKLLFHYYDKDFNNEADTPDNFQSRRPNTSFCFLDIRSPGLGDTAMYLCATSRSLRPETQYFGPGTRLLVL.

This chain connects TRBV5-5 to TRBJ2-2; 8 positions agree with TRBD1. The CDR3 length is 15 residues. CDR1 and CDR2 (germline): SGHKS, YYEKEE (reference sequence). Trimming removed 5 bases from V and 1 base from J; junction bases left unmatched: 4. The CDR3 spells CASRSGTGNTGELFF. The CDR3 DNA sequence: TGTGCCAGCAGGTCCGGGACAGGGAACACCGGGGAGCTGTTTTTT.

The CDR3 spells CASSIGTDRNEQFF. The CDR3 nucleotides read TGTGCCAGTAGTATAGGGACTGACAGGAATGAGCAGTTCTTC. V and J are TRBV19 and TRBJ2-1; tentatively, D is TRBD1 (6 bases). This CDR3 comprises 14 residues. Trimming cost V 1 base and J 7 bases, with 11 bases left between them. Germline CDR1 and CDR2: LNHDA and SQIVND (reference sequence).

J is TRBJ2-1 and V is TRBV9; D gene uncertain. This CDR3 contains 15 residues. With 0 bases removed from V and 10 bases from J, the gap between germline ends came to 17 bases. Germline CDR1 reads SGDLS; CDR2 reads YYNGEE. This CDR3 is CASSVDSNNAREQFF. As DNA, the CDR3 is TGTGCCAGCAGCGTAGATTCCAACAATGCACGGGAGCAGTTCTTC.

The chain recombines TRBV19 with TRBJ2-7; D call uncertain. Germline V gene data show CDR1 as LNHDA and CDR2 as SQIVND (reference sequence). The V gene lost 3 bases and the J gene lost 6 bases, with 15 bases spanning the gap. CDR3 length: 14 amino acids. CDR3 amino acids: CASSIGGSLGEQYF. DNA of the CDR3: TGTGCCAGTAGTATCGGCGGTAGTCTGGGCGAGCAGTACTTC. The variable domain in full, with the rest retrieved from reference TRBV19 and TRBJ2-7, is DGGITQSPKYLFRKEGQNVTLSCEQNLNHDAMYWYRQDPGQGLRLIYYSQIVNDFQKGDIAEGYSVSREKKESFPLTVTSAQKNPTAFYLCASSIGGSLGEQYFGPGTRLTVT.

CDR3 region: CASSGTGTGGFEQYF. CDR3 sequence (DNA): TGCGCCAGCAGCGGAACCGGGACAGGGGGCTTCGAGCAGTACTTC. The genes are TRBV4-1 and TRBJ2-7; 12 positions agree with TRBD1. CDR3 length: 15 amino acids. J was trimmed by 6 bases and V by 5 bases; bases with no gene match: 8. Germline CDR1 reads MGHRA; CDR2 reads YSYEKL.

This rearrangement joins TRBV5-6 to TRBJ2-4, with D possibly TRBD2 on 6 matching bases. The CDR3 runs 18 residues. Germline V gene sequence: CDR1 SGHDT, CDR2 YYEEEE. Trimming left V 6 bases short and J 0 bases short, with 22 bases between. CDR3 loop: CASNMVRAGTGAKNIQYF. CDR3 nucleotides: TGTGCCAGCAACATGGTCCGGGCGGGAACAGGAGCCAAAAACATTCAGTACTTC.

CDR3 DNA: TGCGCCAGCAGCAAAGGGGCAGGAAGCGATGAAAAACTGTTTTTT. Residues: CASSKGAGSDEKLFF. V is TRBV5-1 and J is TRBJ1-4, with D maybe TRBD1 (5 bases). CDR1 SGHRS and CDR2 YFSETQ come from the germline V gene. Trimming pared 4 bases from V and 6 bases from J, leaving 16 bases between. This CDR3 has 15 amino acids.

V usage is TRBV7-9 and J usage is TRBJ2-7; D is ambiguous. The V end was cut by 5 bases, the J end by 6 bases, with 14 bases between. Germline V gene data show CDR1 as SEHNR and CDR2 as FQNEAQ (reference sequence). CDR3 length equals 13 residues. The CDR3 spells CASSANPDPEQYF. CDR3 nucleotides: TGTGCCAGCAGCGCTAACCCCGACCCCGAGCAGTACTTC.

This chain uses TRBV6-6 with TRBJ1-2; maybe TRBD1 (6 bases). CDR3 size: 14 residues. The V gene lost 10 bases and the J gene lost 4 bases, with 19 bases spanning the gap. Germline loops: CDR1 MNHNY, CDR2 SVGAGI (reference sequence). CDR3 bases: TGTGCCACCGTCTTTACCCAGGGGATCTATGGCTACACCTTC. Amino acid sequence: CATVFTQGIYGYTF.

The count of this clone is one. The gene calls are TRBV19 and TRBJ1-6; D is uncertain. The CDR3 extends over 13 amino acids. Germline values: CDR1 LNHDA, CDR2 SQIVND (reference sequence). With 3 bases removed from V and 6 bases from J, the gap between germline ends came to 6 bases. This chain's CDR3 is CASSIDFNSPLHF. The CDR3 coding sequence is TGTGCCAGTAGTATCGACTTTAATTCACCCCTCCACTTT. The full variable domain, with the rest looked up from reference TRBV19 and TRBJ1-6, is DGGITQSPKYLFRKEGQNVTLSCEQNLNHDAMYWYRQDPGQGLRLIYYSQIVNDFQKGDIAEGYSVSREKKESFPLTVTSAQKNPTAFYLCASSIDFNSPLHFGNGTRLTVT.

On this clone itself: The identical CDR3 is also encoded by other nucleotide sequences in the sample. J is TRBJ2-7 and V is TRBV27; 7 positions match TRBD1. In germline, CDR1 is MNHEY, CDR2 SMNVEV (reference sequence). V trimming: 5 bases; J trimming: 5 bases; junction bases outside the gene matches: 3. CDR3 length equals 12 residues. CDR3 bases: TGTGCCAGCAGTCTGACAGGGAACGAGCAGTACTTC. The encoded protein is CASSLTGNEQYF.

The chain carries TRBV2 and TRBJ2-7; no definite D call. The V gene lost 8 bases and the J gene lost 5 bases, with 22 bases spanning the gap. Germline V gene lookup returns CDR1 SNHLY and CDR2 FYNNEI. The CDR3 consists of 15 residues. CDR3 in amino acids: CASSYEAVSYHEQYF. The DNA for the CDR3 is TGTGCCAGCTCATACGAGGCAGTTTCATACCACGAGCAGTACTTC.

The CDR3 reads CATSRGLPTEAFF. The CDR3 region has the DNA TGTGCCACCAGCAGAGGGCTGCCCACTGAAGCTTTCTTT. The chain joins TRBV15 to TRBJ1-1; D unresolved. The CDR3 extends over 13 amino acids. V lost 1 base to trimming and J lost 4 bases, with 7 bases between them. The V gene's germline CDR1 is LNHNV and CDR2 YYDKDF (reference sequence).

The rearrangement joins TRBV27 to TRBJ2-3, with 7 bases fitting TRBD2. The CDR3 extends over 16 amino acids. Germline V CDR1 and CDR2: MNHEY, SMNVEV (reference sequence). The ends lost 5 bases at V and 2 bases at J; junction bases unmatched: 10. The CDR3 sequence is CASSPPGLAATDTQYF. The CDR3 DNA follows: TGTGCCAGCAGTCCCCCGGGGCTAGCGGCCACAGATACGCAGTATTTT.

The rearrangement joins TRBV27 to TRBJ2-1, with D perhaps TRBD2 (5 bases). CDR1 is MNHEY and CDR2 is SMNVEV in the germline V gene (reference sequence). V was cut by 4 bases and J by 6 bases, with 16 bases left in between. The CDR3 runs to 15 residues. CDR3 DNA sequence: TGTGCCAGCAGTTCGGGCCCCCGAGGGATCAATGAGCAGTTCTTC. Its translation: CASSSGPRGINEQFF.

This sequence joins TRBV5-1 and TRBJ2-7; no definite D call. Germline V CDR1 and CDR2: SGHRS, YFSETQ. The CDR3 is 16 amino acids. Trimming cost V 0 bases and J 1 base, with 14 bases left between them. DNA for the CDR3: TGCGCCAGCAGCTTGGAGGGTCGGTCTGGGTCCTACGAGCAGTACTTC. Protein product: CASSLEGRSGSYEQYF.

This clone was recorded once. The CDR3 DNA reads TGCAGCGCCTCAGACAAAGAACTGTTTTTT. Translating gives CSASDKELFF. V usage is TRBV29-1 and J usage is TRBJ1-4; no clear D. Germline V CDR1 and CDR2: SQVTM, ANQGSEA. This CDR3 is 10 amino acids long. Trimming cost V 7 bases and J 12 bases, with 12 bases left between them.

The chain uses TRBV6-5 and TRBJ2-3; TRBD2 is a possible D gene (6 bases). Trimming removed 4 bases at V and 5 bases at J, with 13 bases between. Per the germline V gene, CDR1 is MNHEY and CDR2 is SVGAGI. The length of the CDR3 is 14 residues. The CDR3 nucleotides read TGTGCCAGCAGTTCCCCGGGACTCGAAGATACGCAGTATTTT. Amino acid sequence: CASSSPGLEDTQYF.

This chain links TRBV9 with TRBJ2-2, with TRBD1 identical over 8 bases. V lost 5 bases to trimming and J lost 1 base; unmatched junction nucleotides: 4. The V gene's germline CDR1 is SGDLS and CDR2 YYNGEE. The CDR3 runs to 15 residues. CDR3 bases: TGTGCCAGCAGTGAAACAGGGGGGAACACCGGGGAGCTGTTTTTT. Translating it yields CASSETGGNTGELFF.

This chain joins TRBV27 and TRBJ2-7, with TRBD1 as a possible D gene (5 bases). The CDR3 consists of 16 residues. With 5 bases removed from V and 4 bases from J, the gap between germline ends came to 21 bases. In germline, CDR1 is MNHEY, CDR2 SMNVEV (reference sequence). In DNA form, the CDR3 reads TGTGCCAGCAGTCCACTCGGTACTACAGGTTTGTACGAGCAGTACTTC. It codes for CASSPLGTTGLYEQYF.

V gene TRBV19 combines with J gene TRBJ1-1; the D gene is possibly TRBD1 (5 bases). V was pared by 3 bases and J by 2 bases, with 13 bases between. This CDR3 region has 15 residues. Germline assignment: CDR1 LNHDA and CDR2 SQIVND (reference sequence). The CDR3 here is CASSIDDSVNTEAFF. The CDR3 DNA reads as TGTGCCAGTAGTATTGATGACAGCGTAAACACTGAAGCTTTCTTT.